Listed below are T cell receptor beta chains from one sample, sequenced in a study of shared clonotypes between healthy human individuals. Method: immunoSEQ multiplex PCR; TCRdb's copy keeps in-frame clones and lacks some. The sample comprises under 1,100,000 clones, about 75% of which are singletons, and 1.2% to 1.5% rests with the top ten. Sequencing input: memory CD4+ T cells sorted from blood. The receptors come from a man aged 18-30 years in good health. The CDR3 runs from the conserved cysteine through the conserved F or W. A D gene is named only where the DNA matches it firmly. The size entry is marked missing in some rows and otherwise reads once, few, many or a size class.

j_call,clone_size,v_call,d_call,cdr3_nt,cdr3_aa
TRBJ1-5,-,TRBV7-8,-,TGTGCCAGCAGCTTAGAGGAGGTAGGGCTTTTCAATCAGCCCCAGCATTTT,CASSLEEVGLFNQPQHF
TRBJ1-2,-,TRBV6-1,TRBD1,TGTGCCAGCATGAAGACAGGGGACTATGGCTACACCTTC,CASMKTGDYGYTF
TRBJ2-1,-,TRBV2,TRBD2,TGTGCCAGCAGTTGGCTAGCGGGAGTGGGAATCAATGAGCAGTTCTTC,CASSWLAGVGINEQFF
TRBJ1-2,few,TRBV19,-,TGTGCCAGTAGTCCGGACCTAGGGCCTGGCTACACCTTC,CASSPDLGPGYTF
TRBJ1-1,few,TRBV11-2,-,TGTGCCAGCAGTTATTTGAGGGGGGCTGAAGCTTTCTTT,CASSYLRGAEAFF
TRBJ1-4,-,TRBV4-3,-,TGCGCCAGCAGCTCCACGTACCAGCTAGTAGGGTCAACTAATGAAAAACTGTTTTTT,CASSSTYQLVGSTNEKLFF
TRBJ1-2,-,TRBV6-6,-,TGTGCCAGCAGGCCGGGGGGGGCACCTGGCTACACCTTC,CASRPGGAPGYTF
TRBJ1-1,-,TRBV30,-,TGTGCCTGGAGTCCCGGGGACACTGAAGCTTTCTTT,CAWSPGDTEAFF
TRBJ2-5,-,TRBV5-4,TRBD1,TGTGCCAGCAGCTTGGGGGACAGGGCCCAAGAGACCCAGTACTTC,CASSLGDRAQETQYF
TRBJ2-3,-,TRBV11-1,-,TGTGCCAGCAGCCTCGGGGGAAGGGGCACAGATACGCAGTATTTT,CASSLGGRGTDTQYF
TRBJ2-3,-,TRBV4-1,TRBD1,TGCGCCAGCAGCCAAGAAGGGGACAGGGGGGAAAGGGATACGCAGTATTTT,CASSQEGDRGERDTQYF
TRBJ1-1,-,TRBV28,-,TGTGCCAGCAGTTTCAGGTCTCGGCAGACTGAAGCTTTCTTT,CASSFRSRQTEAFF
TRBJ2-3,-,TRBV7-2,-,TGTGCCAGCAGCTTAGTAAAGGCCGGGGGCGCGCAGTATTTT,CASSLVKAGGAQYF
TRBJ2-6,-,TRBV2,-,TGTGCCAGCACTATCATCTCTGGGGCCAACGTCCTGACTTTC,CASTIISGANVLTF
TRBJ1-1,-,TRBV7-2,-,TGTGCCAGCAGTTCCCACTACACTGAAGCTTTCTTT,CASSSHYTEAFF
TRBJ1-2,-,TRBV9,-,TGTGCCAGCAGCGCACGCAGCCCTTCATCGCGGGGCTACACCTTC,CASSARSPSSRGYTF
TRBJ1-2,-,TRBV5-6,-,TGTGCCAGCAGCCAGGTAGGAGCCTATGGCTACACCTTC,CASSQVGAYGYTF
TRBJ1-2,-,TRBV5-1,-,TGCGCCAGCAGCCCAGGAGGCCAATCAGCTAACTATGGCTACACCTTC,CASSPGGQSANYGYTF
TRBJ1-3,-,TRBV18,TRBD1,TGTGCCAGCTCACGCGAACCTGGACAGGCTGGAAACACCATATATTTT,CASSREPGQAGNTIYF
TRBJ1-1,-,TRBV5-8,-,TGTGCCAGCAGCCCCTGGGCTTTGAACACTGAAGCTTTCTTT,CASSPWALNTEAFF
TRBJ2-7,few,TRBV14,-,TGTGCCAGCAGCCGCAATTGGTTGGGGGCTTACGAGCAGTACTTC,CASSRNWLGAYEQYF
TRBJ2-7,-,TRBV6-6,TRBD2,TGTGCCACCGTTCTAGCGGGGGGTTACGAGCAGTACTTC,CATVLAGGYEQYF
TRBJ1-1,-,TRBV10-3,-,TGTGCCATCAGGGAAGGACAACTGAACACTGAAGCTTTCTTT,CAIREGQLNTEAFF
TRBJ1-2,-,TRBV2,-,TGTGCCAGCGCGAAACGACAGATTTTATATGGCTACACCTTC,CASAKRQILYGYTF
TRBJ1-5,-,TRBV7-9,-,TGTGCCAGCAGCTTTAGCAGCAATAGCAATCAGCCCCAGCATTTT,CASSFSSNSNQPQHF
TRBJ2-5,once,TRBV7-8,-,TGTGCCAGCAGACACATTGGGGGCCAACAGGGTCAGACCCAGTACTTC,CASRHIGGQQGQTQYF
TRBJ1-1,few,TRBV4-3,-,TGCGCCAGCAGCCCCGAAAGAGGACAGATAGAGAACACTGAAGCTTTCTTT,CASSPERGQIENTEAFF
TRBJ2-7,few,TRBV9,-,TGTGCCAGCAGCCCGTGGACGGCTCCCTACGAGCAGTACTTC,CASSPWTAPYEQYF
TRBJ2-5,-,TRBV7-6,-,TGTGCCAGCAGCGTCATAGTACAAGAGACCCAGTACTTC,CASSVIVQETQYF
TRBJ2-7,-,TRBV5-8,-,TGTGCCAGCAGCTTGGCCTGGGGGAACTCCTACGAGCAGTACTTC,CASSLAWGNSYEQYF
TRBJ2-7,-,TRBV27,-,TGTGCCAGCAGTTTCCGGGCGAGCTACGAGCAGTACTTC,CASSFRASYEQYF